This T cell receptor (beta chain) was profiled in a study of T cells expressing NK-cell markers. Background on the study: The study drew TCR beta repertoires from sorted CD3+CD56+NKG2C+, CD3+CD56+NKG2C- and CD3+CD56-NKG2C+ T cells.

Study-level findings and limits: Dominant NKG2C+ clonotypes in about six donors made up about 1.0-7.5% of CD8+ T cells.

TCRdb re-called the 5' RACE reads; every CDR3 protein appears as one record, without DNA. This table holds a few hundred thousand distinct CDR3 sequences. Germline assignment: CDR1 SGHDN and CDR2 FVKESK. The CDR3 is 14 amino acids. Concerning this clonotype: Its antigen remains unidentified.

The genes are TRBV14 and TRBJ2-7; TCRdb lists TRBD1, though no DNA is available to test this call. This clonotype originated in a man aged 18 to 69 in good health. The sample taken for sequencing was blood T cells: a sorted CD56 or NKG2C T cell subset, CD4+ or CD8+ T cells, or bulk PBMC T cells (not recorded which). The CDR3 loop reads CASSPYGQGYEQYF.